The rows below give T cell receptor beta chains drawn from one sample of a study of response to subunit inactivated influenza vaccine. A single record per CDR3 protein comes from TCRdb applying MiXCR to the RT-PCR reads. The table includes about 520,000 distinct CDR3 sequences, approximately 7.8% detected once. Specimen: PBMCs from blood, collected less than 30 months after vaccination. These receptors all stem from a man aged 45 to 70 who received an inactivated influenza vaccine. CDR3s leave out the opening cysteine and the closing phenylalanine or tryptophan. The D gene is left open where the match is weak.

v_gene	d_gene	j_gene	CDR3aa
TRBV7-2	.	TRBJ2-1	ASSTQGPEQF
TRBV7-8	.	TRBJ2-2	ASGSREYTGELF
TRBV20-1	.	TRBJ1-4	SGTGLGEKLF
TRBV6-5	.	TRBJ1-5	ASSNRGHNQPQH
TRBV10-3	TRBD1	TRBJ1-1	AISGTVVNTEAF
TRBV29-1	.	TRBJ1-5	SVVVGSSNQPQH
TRBV28	.	TRBJ2-5	ASSWGLAVTQY
TRBV6-2/TRBV6-3	.	TRBJ1-2	ASSSPEGGGGYGYT
TRBV5-1	.	TRBJ1-1	ASSLMNSEAF
TRBV10-3	.	TRBJ1-2	AISESRGANSNYGYT
TRBV15	.	TRBJ2-2	ATSRDVSYTGELF
TRBV5-1	.	TRBJ2-7	ASSVSGNSYEQY
TRBV19	.	TRBJ1-5	ASSMRRNSNQPQH
TRBV6-5	.	TRBJ2-1	ASMRRNEQF
TRBV5-6	TRBD1	TRBJ2-7	ASSPLQGAYEQY
TRBV12-3/TRBV12-4	.	TRBJ1-2	ASSFGGGYT
TRBV6-2/TRBV6-3	.	TRBJ2-7	ASRPTAGRGLEQY
TRBV6-2/TRBV6-3	TRBD2	TRBJ2-3	ASSLLAPSTDTQY
TRBV7-9	TRBD1	TRBJ2-2	ASSSSGGDTGELF
TRBV7-9	.	TRBJ1-4	ASSSNVGAEKLF
TRBV3-1	.	TRBJ2-7	ASSQGSSSTYPREQY
TRBV11-2	TRBD2	TRBJ2-3	ASSGRTSGGAVDTQY
TRBV4-3	.	TRBJ2-7	ASSRGVNSLYEQY
TRBV5-1	.	TRBJ2-4	ASSLRREDIQY
TRBV6-1	TRBD2	TRBJ2-2	ALMREVRNTGELF
TRBV10-3	.	TRBJ1-2	AISTRQVENGYT
TRBV6-2/TRBV6-3	TRBD2	TRBJ2-1	ASSSSGRARFGEQF
TRBV6-4	TRBD1	TRBJ2-4	ASSEQTGKGNIQY
TRBV7-9	TRBD2	TRBJ2-2	ASSVSGARGGELF
TRBV20-1	.	TRBJ2-3	SARDGGRHTQY
TRBV29-1	.	TRBJ2-1	SVEDGVANEQF
TRBV5-1	TRBD1	TRBJ2-2	ASSLGTGTNTGELF
TRBV4-2	.	TRBJ2-1	ASSQRGTYNEQF
TRBV9	.	TRBJ2-7	ASSVENGLEQY
TRBV5-1	TRBD1	TRBJ2-7	ASSLAPDRIPYEQY
TRBV9	.	TRBJ2-5	ASSVGGTRWETQY
TRBV29-1	.	TRBJ2-1	SVVVRYLEQF
TRBV12-3/TRBV12-4	TRBD1	TRBJ2-1	ASRSGTGHYNEQF
TRBV9	.	TRBJ2-3	ASSVGQTHTDTQY
TRBV10-3	TRBD2	TRBJ2-3	AIRSGREVDTQY
TRBV28	TRBD1	TRBJ1-2	ASTLTGQGVYGYT
TRBV19	.	TRBJ2-2	ASSIYMGSGELF